This record concerns one T cell receptor (beta chain) sequence. Its antigen is currently unknown. The same CDR3 is also encoded by other DNA sequences in this sample. Produced via immunoSEQ multiplex PCR; TCRdb's table is partial and in-frame only. The sample lists roughly 100,000 clones, 91% occurring once. The data are from a study of T cell responses to AZD1222 COVID-19 vaccine. Study outcomes and limitations: Vaccine-related CD4 TCRs covered spike, predominating at 160-218 and 743-854. Clonal diversity may have been underestimated in mostly white British donors.

Looked up from germline, CDR1 is SGHTA and CDR2 is FQGTGA. The CDR3 loop spans 13 amino acids. V was clipped by 5 bases and J by 4 bases; unmatched bases: 2. This receptor was identified in an adult in good health. Sequencing used peripheral blood, obtained on day 0 of AZD1222 vaccination. V is TRBV7-3 and J is TRBJ2-5; 9 nucleotides align to TRBD2. In nucleotides, the CDR3 is TGTGCCAGCAGCCTGCGGGAGGGAGAGACCCAGTACTTC. Encoded protein: CASSLREGETQYF.